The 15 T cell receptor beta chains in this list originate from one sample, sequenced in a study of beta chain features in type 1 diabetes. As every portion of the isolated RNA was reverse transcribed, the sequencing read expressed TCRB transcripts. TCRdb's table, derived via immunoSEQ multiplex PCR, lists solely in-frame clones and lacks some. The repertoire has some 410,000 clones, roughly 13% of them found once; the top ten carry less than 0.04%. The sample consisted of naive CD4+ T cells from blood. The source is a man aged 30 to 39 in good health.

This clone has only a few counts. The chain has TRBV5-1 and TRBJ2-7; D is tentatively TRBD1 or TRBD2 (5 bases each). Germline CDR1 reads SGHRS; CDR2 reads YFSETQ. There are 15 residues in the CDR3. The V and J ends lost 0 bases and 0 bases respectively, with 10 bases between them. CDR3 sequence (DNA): TGCGCCAGCAGCTTGGTTGCAGGGAGCTCCTACGAGCAGTACTTC. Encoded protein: CASSLVAGSSYEQYF.

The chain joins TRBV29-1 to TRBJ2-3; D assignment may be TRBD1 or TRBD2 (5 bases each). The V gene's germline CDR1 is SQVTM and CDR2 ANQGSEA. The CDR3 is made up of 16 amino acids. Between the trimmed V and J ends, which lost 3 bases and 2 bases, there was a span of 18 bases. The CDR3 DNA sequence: TGCAGCGTTGACGACAGTTCGGGAAATTTCACAGATACGCAGTATTTT. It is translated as CSVDDSSGNFTDTQYF.

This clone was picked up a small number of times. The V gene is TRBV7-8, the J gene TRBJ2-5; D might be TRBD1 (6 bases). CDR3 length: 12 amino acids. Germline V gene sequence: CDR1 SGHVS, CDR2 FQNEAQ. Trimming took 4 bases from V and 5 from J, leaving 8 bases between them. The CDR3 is CASSYRAETQYF. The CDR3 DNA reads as TGTGCCAGCAGCTACAGGGCTGAGACCCAGTACTTC.

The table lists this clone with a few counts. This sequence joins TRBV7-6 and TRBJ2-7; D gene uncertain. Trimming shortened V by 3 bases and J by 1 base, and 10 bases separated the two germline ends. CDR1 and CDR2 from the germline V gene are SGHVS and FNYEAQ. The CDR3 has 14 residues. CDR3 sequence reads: CASSLQEGSYEQYF. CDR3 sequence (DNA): TGTGCCAGCAGCTTGCAAGAAGGGTCCTACGAGCAGTACTTC.

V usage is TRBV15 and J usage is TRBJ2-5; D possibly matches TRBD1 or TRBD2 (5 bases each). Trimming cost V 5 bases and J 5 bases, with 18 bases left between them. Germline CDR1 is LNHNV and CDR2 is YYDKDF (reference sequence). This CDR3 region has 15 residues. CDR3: CATSYGTLDVETQYF. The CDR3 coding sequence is TGTGCCACCAGCTACGGGACCCTGGATGTTGAGACCCAGTACTTC.

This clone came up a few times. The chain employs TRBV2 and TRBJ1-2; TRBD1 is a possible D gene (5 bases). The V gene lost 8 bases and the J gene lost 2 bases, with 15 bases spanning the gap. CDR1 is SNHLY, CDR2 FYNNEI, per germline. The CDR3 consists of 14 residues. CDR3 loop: CASEGSGLNYGYTF. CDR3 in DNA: TGTGCCAGCGAAGGATCAGGGCTAAACTATGGCTACACCTTC.

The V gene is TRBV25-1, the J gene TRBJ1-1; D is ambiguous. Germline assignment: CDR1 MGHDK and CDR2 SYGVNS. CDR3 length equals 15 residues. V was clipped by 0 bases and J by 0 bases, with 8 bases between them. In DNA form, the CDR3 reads TGTGCCAGCAGTGAATATGAGGCGGTGAACACTGAAGCTTTCTTT. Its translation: CASSEYEAVNTEAFF.

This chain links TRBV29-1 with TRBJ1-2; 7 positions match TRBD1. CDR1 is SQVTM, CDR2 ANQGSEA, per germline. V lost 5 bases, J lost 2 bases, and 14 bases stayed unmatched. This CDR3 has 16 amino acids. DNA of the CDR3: TGCAGCGTTTTTTCCGGGACAGCCCGGGTCAACTATGGCTACACCTTC. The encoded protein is CSVFSGTARVNYGYTF.

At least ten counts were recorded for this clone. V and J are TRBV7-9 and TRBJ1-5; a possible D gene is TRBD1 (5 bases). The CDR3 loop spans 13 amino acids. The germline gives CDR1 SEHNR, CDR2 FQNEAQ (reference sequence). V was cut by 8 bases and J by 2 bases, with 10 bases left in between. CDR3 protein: CASGQGGNQPQHF. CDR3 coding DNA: TGTGCCAGCGGCCAGGGAGGCAATCAGCCCCAGCATTTT.

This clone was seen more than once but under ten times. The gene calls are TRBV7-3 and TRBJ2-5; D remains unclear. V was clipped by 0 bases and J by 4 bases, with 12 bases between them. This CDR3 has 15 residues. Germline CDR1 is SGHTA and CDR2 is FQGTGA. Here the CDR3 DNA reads TGTGCCAGCAGCTTAACAGGCAGGATTGTAGAGACCCAGTACTTC. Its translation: CASSLTGRIVETQYF.

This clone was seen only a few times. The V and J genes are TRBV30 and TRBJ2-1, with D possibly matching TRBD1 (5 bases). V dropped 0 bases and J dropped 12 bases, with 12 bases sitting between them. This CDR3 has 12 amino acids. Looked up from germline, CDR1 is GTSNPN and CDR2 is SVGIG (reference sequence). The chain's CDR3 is CAWSVRTGGQFF. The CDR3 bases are TGTGCCTGGAGTGTACGTACAGGTGGGCAGTTCTTC.

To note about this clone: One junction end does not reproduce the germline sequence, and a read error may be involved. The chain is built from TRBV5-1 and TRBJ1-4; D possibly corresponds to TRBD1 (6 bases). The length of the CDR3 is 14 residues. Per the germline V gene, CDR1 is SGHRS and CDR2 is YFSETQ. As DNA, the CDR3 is TGCGCCAGCAACTTGGGGGGCCCCCGTGAAAAACTGTTTTTT. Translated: CASNLGGPREKLFF.

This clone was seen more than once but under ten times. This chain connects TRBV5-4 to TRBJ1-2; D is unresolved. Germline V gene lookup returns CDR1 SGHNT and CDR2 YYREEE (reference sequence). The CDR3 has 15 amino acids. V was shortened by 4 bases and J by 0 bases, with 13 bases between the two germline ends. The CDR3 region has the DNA TGTGCCAGCAGCGGCCTAACAAATTCTAACTATGGCTACACCTTC. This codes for CASSGLTNSNYGYTF.

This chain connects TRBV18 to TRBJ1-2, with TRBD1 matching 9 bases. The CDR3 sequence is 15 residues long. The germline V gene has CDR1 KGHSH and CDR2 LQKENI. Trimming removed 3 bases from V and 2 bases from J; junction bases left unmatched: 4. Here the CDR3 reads CASSPTGQGNYGYTF. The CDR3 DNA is TGTGCCAGCTCACCTACTGGACAGGGGAACTATGGCTACACCTTC.

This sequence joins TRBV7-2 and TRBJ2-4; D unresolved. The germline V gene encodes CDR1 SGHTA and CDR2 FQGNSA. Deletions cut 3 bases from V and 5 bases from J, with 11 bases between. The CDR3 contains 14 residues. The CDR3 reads CASSFVVKQNIQYF. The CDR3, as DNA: TGTGCCAGCAGCTTCGTTGTTAAGCAAAACATTCAGTACTTC.